This is a list of T cell receptor beta chains from one sample in a study of cytomegalovirus exposure and HLA in healthy donors. Assay used: immunoSEQ multiplex PCR; TCRdb lists only in-frame clones, some missing. The sample yields some 120,000 clones, roughly 74% seen once. Material: PBMCs. The receptors derive from a woman between 50 and 59 years old in good health and CMV-seropositive. The CDR3 runs from the conserved cysteine through the conserved F or W. D genes are given only for firm matches. The size of a clone is reported for some rows only, either as once, few or many, or as a class for expanded clones.

d_call: NA
clone_size: NA
j_call: TRBJ1-1
v_call: TRBV5-4
cdr3_nt: TGTGCCAGCAGCCAGGGTGGGGTGGGGAACACTGAAGCTTTCTTT
cdr3_aa: CASSQGGVGNTEAFF

d_call: NA
clone_size: NA
j_call: TRBJ2-3
v_call: TRBV5-1
cdr3_nt: TGCGCCAGCAGCGCGGGACTTGCAGATACGCAGTATTTT
cdr3_aa: CASSAGLADTQYF

d_call: TRBD1
clone_size: many
j_call: TRBJ1-1
v_call: TRBV11-3
cdr3_nt: TGTGCCAGCAGGACAGGGAGCACTGAAGCTTTCTTT
cdr3_aa: CASRTGSTEAFF

d_call: TRBD1
clone_size: few
j_call: TRBJ2-7
v_call: TRBV6-1
cdr3_nt: TGTGCCAGCAGTCCGGACAGGTTCTCCTACGAGCAGTACTTC
cdr3_aa: CASSPDRFSYEQYF

d_call: TRBD2
clone_size: NA
j_call: TRBJ2-3
v_call: TRBV14
cdr3_nt: TGTGCCAGCAGCGGGACTAGCGGGGGTGCAGATACGCAGTATTTT
cdr3_aa: CASSGTSGGADTQYF

d_call: TRBD2
clone_size: NA
j_call: TRBJ2-1
v_call: TRBV7-9
cdr3_nt: TGTGCCAGCAGCCCCATGGGGACTAGCGGGTTTTACAATGAGCAGTTCTTC
cdr3_aa: CASSPMGTSGFYNEQFF

d_call: NA
clone_size: NA
j_call: TRBJ1-2
v_call: TRBV6-1
cdr3_nt: TGTGCCAGCAGCGACGGACAGACTAGCCCCTACACCTTC
cdr3_aa: CASSDGQTSPYTF

d_call: NA
clone_size: NA
j_call: TRBJ1-2
v_call: TRBV2
cdr3_nt: TGTGCCAGCAGTGCGGCAGACAGTCGCGGCTACACCTTC
cdr3_aa: CASSAADSRGYTF

d_call: TRBD2
clone_size: NA
j_call: TRBJ2-2
v_call: TRBV7-2
cdr3_nt: TGTGCCAGCAGCCGAAGACTAGCGGGGGGCTCCTCGAACACCGGGGAGCTGTTTTTT
cdr3_aa: CASSRRLAGGSSNTGELFF

d_call: NA
clone_size: NA
j_call: TRBJ2-5
v_call: TRBV30
cdr3_nt: TGTGCCTGGATTCCCGGGGGGCCCTCCCAAGAGACCCAGTACTTC
cdr3_aa: CAWIPGGPSQETQYF

d_call: NA
clone_size: few
j_call: TRBJ2-6
v_call: TRBV19
cdr3_nt: TGTGCCAGTAGTAGAGGTGGGAGACTGACTTTC
cdr3_aa: CASSRGGRLTF

d_call: NA
clone_size: once
j_call: TRBJ2-5
v_call: TRBV5-1
cdr3_nt: TGCGCCAGCAGTGCGCAGGGGACCAGCGGTGGTTGGGCTGAGACCCAGTACTTC
cdr3_aa: CASSAQGTSGGWAETQYF

d_call: TRBD1
clone_size: few
j_call: TRBJ1-6
v_call: TRBV5-1
cdr3_nt: TGCGCCAGCAGTGCTGGACAGGGCCACTCACCCCTCCACTTT
cdr3_aa: CASSAGQGHSPLHF

d_call: NA
clone_size: NA
j_call: TRBJ1-3
v_call: TRBV4-2
cdr3_nt: TGTGCCAGCAGCCAAGAGGCGGACTCTGGAAACACCATATATTTT
cdr3_aa: CASSQEADSGNTIYF

d_call: NA
clone_size: NA
j_call: TRBJ1-4
v_call: TRBV6-5
cdr3_nt: TGTGCCAGCAGTTACTGGGGCGCTAATGAAAAACTGTTTTTT
cdr3_aa: CASSYWGANEKLFF

d_call: NA
clone_size: NA
j_call: TRBJ1-4
v_call: TRBV25-1
cdr3_nt: TGTGCCAGCAGTGACCCCGCGGGATTCGGTGAAAAACTGTTTTTT
cdr3_aa: CASSDPAGFGEKLFF

d_call: TRBD2
clone_size: NA
j_call: TRBJ2-1
v_call: TRBV5-4
cdr3_nt: TGTGCCAGCAGCCTAGGACTAGCCGCGACCTACAATGAGCAGTTCTTC
cdr3_aa: CASSLGLAATYNEQFF

d_call: NA
clone_size: once
j_call: TRBJ1-5
v_call: TRBV5-6
cdr3_nt: TGTGCCAGCAGCTTGGCAGGGTTGAGCAATCAGCCCCAGCATTTT
cdr3_aa: CASSLAGLSNQPQHF

d_call: NA
clone_size: few
j_call: TRBJ2-5
v_call: TRBV5-1
cdr3_nt: TGCGCCAGCAGCCCCTCGGCAGGGCTGGAGACCCAGTACTTC
cdr3_aa: CASSPSAGLETQYF

d_call: TRBD1
clone_size: few
j_call: TRBJ2-7
v_call: TRBV5-6
cdr3_nt: TGTGCCAGCAGCCCTCATGGGACAGTAGAGCGCGAGCAGTACTTC
cdr3_aa: CASSPHGTVEREQYF

d_call: NA
clone_size: NA
j_call: TRBJ2-7
v_call: TRBV11-2
cdr3_nt: TGTGCCAGCAGCTTGGGGGACACAGGCTACGAGCAGTACTTC
cdr3_aa: CASSLGDTGYEQYF

d_call: NA
clone_size: NA
j_call: TRBJ1-5
v_call: TRBV5-5
cdr3_nt: TGTGCCAGCAGCTTGACCCCCCCAGATGATAGCAATCAGCCCCAGCATTTT
cdr3_aa: CASSLTPPDDSNQPQHF

d_call: TRBD1
clone_size: NA
j_call: TRBJ2-2
v_call: TRBV2
cdr3_nt: TGTGCCAGCAGCAGGACAGGGGGATATTCGATGAACACCGGGGAGCTGTTTTTT
cdr3_aa: CASSRTGGYSMNTGELFF

d_call: NA
clone_size: NA
j_call: TRBJ2-7
v_call: TRBV7-8
cdr3_nt: TGTGCCAGCAGCTTAGGGCCGTCCTACGAGCAGTACTTC
cdr3_aa: CASSLGPSYEQYF

d_call: TRBD1
clone_size: NA
j_call: TRBJ1-3
v_call: TRBV16
cdr3_nt: TGTGCCAGCAGCCCCACAGGGGTCCTCGTTTTAAACACCATATATTTT
cdr3_aa: CASSPTGVLVLNTIYF

d_call: NA
clone_size: NA
j_call: TRBJ1-1
v_call: TRBV6-5
cdr3_nt: TGTGCCAGCAGGGGGCCCCCTCCTGAAGCTTTCTTT
cdr3_aa: CASRGPPPEAFF

d_call: TRBD1
clone_size: few
j_call: TRBJ1-1
v_call: TRBV5-8
cdr3_nt: TGTGCCAGCAGCTTGGAGGGTTTTGGGACAGCGAACACTGAAGCTTTCTTT
cdr3_aa: CASSLEGFGTANTEAFF

d_call: TRBD1
clone_size: NA
j_call: TRBJ1-2
v_call: TRBV28
cdr3_nt: TGTGCCAGCGGAACCGGGACAGTGCGCGGCTACACCTTC
cdr3_aa: CASGTGTVRGYTF

d_call: TRBD1
clone_size: NA
j_call: TRBJ2-7
v_call: TRBV11-3
cdr3_nt: TGTGCCAGCAGCTCGACAGGGGGCTACGAGCAGTACTTC
cdr3_aa: CASSSTGGYEQYF